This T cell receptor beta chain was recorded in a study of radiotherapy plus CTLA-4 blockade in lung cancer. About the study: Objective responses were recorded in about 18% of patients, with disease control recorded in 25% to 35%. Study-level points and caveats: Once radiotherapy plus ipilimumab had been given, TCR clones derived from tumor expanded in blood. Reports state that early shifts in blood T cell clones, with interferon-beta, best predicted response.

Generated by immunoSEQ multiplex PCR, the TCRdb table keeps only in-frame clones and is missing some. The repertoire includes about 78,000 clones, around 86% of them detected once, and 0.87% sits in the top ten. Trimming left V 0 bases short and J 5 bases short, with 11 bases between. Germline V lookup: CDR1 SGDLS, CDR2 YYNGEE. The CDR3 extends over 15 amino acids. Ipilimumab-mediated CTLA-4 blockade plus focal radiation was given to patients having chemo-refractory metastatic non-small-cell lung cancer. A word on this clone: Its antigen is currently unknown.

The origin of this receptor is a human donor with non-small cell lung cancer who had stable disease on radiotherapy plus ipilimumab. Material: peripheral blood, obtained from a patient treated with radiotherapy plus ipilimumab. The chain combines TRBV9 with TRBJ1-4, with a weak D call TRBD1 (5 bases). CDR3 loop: CASSVGDSWNEKLFF. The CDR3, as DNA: TGTGCCAGCAGCGTAGGAGACAGTTGGAATGAAAAACTGTTTTTT. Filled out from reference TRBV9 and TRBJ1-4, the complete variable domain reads DSGVTQTPKHLITATGQRVTLRCSPRSGDLSVYWYQQSLDQGLQFLIQYYNGEERAKGNILERFSAQQFPDLHSELNLSSLELGDSALYFCASSVGDSWNEKLFFGSGTQLSVL.